This TCR beta chain stems from a study of Ad26.COV2.S vaccination and SARS-CoV-2 variants. Broader study findings: Those who received vaccine or placebo ended up with similar non-spike TCR breadth.

CDR3 size: 13 residues. Between the trimmed V and J ends, which lost 2 bases and 4 bases, there was a span of 9 bases. Germline loops: CDR1 LGHDT, CDR2 YNNKEL (reference sequence). Profiling relied on immunoSEQ multiplex PCR, and the TCRdb table lists in-frame clones only, not all of them. This table holds some 190,000 clones, around 88% found once. In this sample, this clone turned up a few times. Its matching antigen is unknown. V gene TRBV3-1 (or the pseudogene TRBV3-2) combines with J gene TRBJ2-7; D remains unclear. Source: peripheral blood, taken after recovery from COVID-19. This sequence originates from a human donor who had recovered from COVID-19. The CDR3 DNA is TGTGCCAGCAGCCAAACCCCTCAATACGAGCAGTACTTC. Translation: CASSQTPQYEQYF.